Listed below are T cell receptor beta chains from one sample, sequenced in a study of T-cell reconstitution after alpha-beta-depleted transplantation in children. One entry per CDR3 protein results from TCRdb running MiXCR on the PCR reads. This sample has 84,000 or so distinct CDR3 sequences, with 15% to 17% found just once. Sequencing was performed on PBMCs, mostly from graft donor cells, taken 180 days after TCRalphabeta/CD19-depleted stem cell transplant. These receptor sequences come from a male patient aged 2-10 years who had a stem cell transplant for acute lymphoblastic leukemia, so the T cells may come from the graft donor. The conserved cysteine and the conserved F or W are not part of the CDR3 here.

v_gene,CDR3aa
TRBV6-2/TRBV6-3,ASSTPGTADNEQY
TRBV15,ATSSYPGTGSKNIQY
TRBV15,ATSSLSRNEKLF
TRBV20-1,SAREGTASEKLF
TRBV6-5,ASSYKGGGYT
TRBV6-1,ASSLTGADNQPQH
TRBV5-1,ASSLVQGETQY
TRBV29-1,SVEDKAGRLVEQF
TRBV2,ARGTGGEQY
TRBV5-1,ASSYGLNAARLQKIQY
TRBV12-3/TRBV12-4,ASSRGQGTYNEQF
TRBV7-9,ASRSPGLADWEQY
TRBV29-1,SQPPRGEKLF
TRBV19,ASSTSGYEQY
TRBV7-2,ASSRDRGRNNEQF
TRBV4-2,ASSQEVGGDLYEQY
TRBV4-3,ASSPASTGYEQY
TRBV20-1,SASGPTYNEQF
TRBV7-8,ASSLGSGAGTEAF
TRBV7-9,ASREGARGYT
TRBV20-1,SAHPAGGQETQY
TRBV7-9,ASSVTGASNYGYT
TRBV5-1,ASSPGGPTDTQY
TRBV24-1,ATSDLQGGEAF
TRBV7-2,ASSFRGGGSTDTQY
TRBV7-9,ASSVRVFYEQY
TRBV7-2,ASLAGVPDTQY
TRBV20-1,SANPGTSGFNEQF
TRBV27,ASTDSGANVLT
TRBV12-3/TRBV12-4,ASNPGGRGETQY
TRBV5-5,ASSPVFQASYNEQF
TRBV14,ASSSDWSYEQY
TRBV5-1,ASSFQETQY
TRBV20-1,SARGSYNSPLH
TRBV6-5,ASSYSLQGYTDTQY
TRBV7-9,ASSLSVQETQY
TRBV10-2,ASSESHLEAF
TRBV24-1,ATSDSLGADTQY
TRBV19,ASSTQDRAGNEQF
TRBV5-1,ASSFVGASTDTQY
TRBV24-1,ATSPAGTGRGSNQPQH
TRBV7-9,ASSLLRHEQY